This T cell receptor beta chain was sequenced for a study of a mutant IDH1 vaccine in newly diagnosed glioma. Clones were sequenced by immunoSEQ multiplex PCR, and TCRdb holds only the in-frame ones, with some missing. In the table there are around 44,000 clones, around four fifths of which are singletons. Germline CDR1 and CDR2: SGHNT and YYREEE (reference sequence). Trimming cost V 0 bases and J 5 bases; bases outside gene matches: 5. The CDR3 covers 15 residues. The time point is: week 35, safety follow-up. Doses consisted of 300 ug of mutant IDH1 20-mer peptide each, paired with topical imiquimod. In weeks 1, 3, 5, 7, 11, 15, 19 and 23, patients were vaccinated. The donors' diagnosis was new WHO grade 3 or 4 astrocytoma that was IDH1-mutant and ATRX-lost. As to this clone: Its antigen is unknown.

The specimen comprised PBMCs, sampled from a glioma patient whose treatment included an IDH1 peptide vaccine. V usage is TRBV5-4 and J usage is TRBJ2-7; 10 nucleotides agree with TRBD2. The receptor comes from a man aged 40-50 years with glioma. CDR3 nucleotides: TGTGCCAGCAGCTTGGAAAGCGGGGGGGCGGACGAGCAGTACTTC. Its translation is CASSLESGGADEQYF.